The 22 T cell receptor beta chains below all came from one sample that was sequenced in a study of PD-L1 blockade in urothelial cancer. Time point noted: peripheral blood 6 weeks after treatment start. Produced via immunoSEQ multiplex PCR; TCRdb's table is partial and in-frame only. The top ten hold 2.6% of the sample, which has 38,000 or so clones, 70% to 90% seen once. The starting material was PBMCs, obtained around atezolizumab (anti-PD-L1) treatment. The receptors come from a man aged 65 to 85 with urothelial cancer.

This clone was found once. This sequence joins TRBV5-1 and TRBJ2-7; 8 positions agree with TRBD2. The CDR3 runs 15 residues. J lost 2 bases, V lost 0 bases, and 4 bases had no gene match. Germline CDR1 is SGHRS and CDR2 is YFSETQ. The CDR3 is CASSLDGRVTYEQYF. In DNA, the CDR3 is TGCGCCAGCAGCTTGGACGGGAGGGTGACCTACGAGCAGTACTTC.

This chain connects TRBV6-1 to TRBJ1-1, with D possibly matching TRBD1 (5 bases). Germline CDR1 and CDR2: MNHNS and SASEGT. V lost 8 bases and J lost 5, with 15 bases in between. The CDR3 is made up of 13 amino acids. The DNA of the CDR3 is TGTGCCAGCCATGAACTCGGGGGTACTGAAGCTTTCTTT. Translated, it gives CASHELGGTEAFF.

The gene calls are TRBV6-5 and TRBJ2-5; tentatively, D is TRBD2 (5 bases). The CDR3 is made up of 16 amino acids. Trimming took off 3 bases at V and 5 bases at J, with 19 bases between the two ends. CDR1 and CDR2 from the germline V gene are MNHEY and SVGAGI. Here the CDR3 reads CASSYQLVGAMETQYF. The CDR3 bases are TGTGCCAGCAGTTATCAACTAGTTGGCGCCATGGAGACCCAGTACTTC.

This clone was seen once. This chain links TRBV27 with TRBJ2-7, with TRBD1 identical over 8 bases. The CDR3 spans 14 residues. V gave up 5 bases and J gave up 5 bases; unmatched junction bases: 8. In germline, CDR1 is MNHEY, CDR2 SMNVEV (reference sequence). CDR3 loop: CASSPWTGWNEQYF. The DNA for the CDR3 is TGTGCCAGCAGTCCCTGGACAGGGTGGAACGAGCAGTACTTC.

In this sample, this clone turned up a few times. For the CDR3, the DNA is TGTGCCAGCACCTATGGTCTAGCGGCCCGGGGGGATACGCAGTATTTT. Its translation is CASTYGLAARGDTQYF. The gene calls are TRBV5-4 and TRBJ2-3; 7 nucleotides align to TRBD2. CDR1 and CDR2 from the germline V gene are SGHNT and YYREEE (reference sequence). CDR3 length: 16 residues. The V segment lost 6 bases and the J segment 6 bases; nucleotides outside the gene matches: 16.

In this sample, this clone turned up once. The chain is built from TRBV7-9 and TRBJ2-2; D not resolved. V was clipped by 1 base and J by 4 bases, with 10 bases between them. CDR1 SEHNR and CDR2 FQNEAQ come from the germline V gene (reference sequence). This CDR3 is built from 15 residues. DNA of the CDR3: TGTGCCAGCAGCTTAGTGTCCGGGTCCACCGGGGAGCTGTTTTTT. Translating gives CASSLVSGSTGELFF.

The chain recombines TRBV18 with TRBJ2-5, with 9 bases lining up with TRBD2. CDR1 is KGHSH, CDR2 LQKENI, per germline. There are 14 residues in the CDR3. The trim removed 6 bases at V and 5 bases at J, leaving 7 bases unmatched. CDR3 sequence: CASSPQAGGETQYF. The CDR3 nucleotides read TGTGCCAGCTCCCCTCAAGCGGGAGGCGAGACCCAGTACTTC.

This clone was detected only once. The chain recombines TRBV5-3 with TRBJ1-1; TRBD1 is a possible D gene (6 bases). TRBV5-3 is assigned to the ORF class and has an uncertain function. This CDR3 contains 15 residues. Trimming stripped 6 bases from V and 6 bases from J, with 21 bases between. The CDR3 nucleotides read TGTGCCAGAAACGTACGGGGACAAGGCGACGCTGAAGCTTTCTTT. Translating it yields CARNVRGQGDAEAFF.

The CDR3 region has the DNA TGTGCCAGTACTCATCTGGCAACCAACAAACACAATGAGCAGTTCTTC. Amino acids: CASTHLATNKHNEQFF. The V and J genes are TRBV19 and TRBJ2-1; D call uncertain. This CDR3 contains 16 residues. Germline V gives CDR1 LNHDA, CDR2 SQIVND (reference sequence). V lost 7 bases and J lost 5, with 21 bases in between.

The table lists this clone with a few counts. This chain joins TRBV4-1 and TRBJ1-1, with TRBD1 matching 11 bases. The CDR3 length is 14 residues. Germline V gene lookup returns CDR1 MGHRA and CDR2 YSYEKL. The junction had 2 bases not matched to a gene; V was cut back by 2 bases and J by 6 bases. CDR3 amino acids: CASSQPGQGAEAFF. The CDR3 DNA is TGCGCCAGCAGCCAACCGGGACAGGGGGCTGAAGCTTTCTTT.

This clone turned up a few times. The V call is TRBV4-2, the J call TRBJ2-3; no firm D call. The V gene lost 1 base and the J gene lost 0 bases, with 11 bases spanning the gap. The germline V gene has CDR1 LGHNA and CDR2 YNFKEQ. The CDR3 spans 16 residues. The CDR3 is CASSQGFGASTDTQYF. Written as DNA, the CDR3 is TGTGCCAGCAGCCAAGGATTCGGAGCTAGCACAGATACGCAGTATTTT.

The gene calls are TRBV27 and TRBJ2-7; 7 nucleotides match TRBD2. CDR1 MNHEY and CDR2 SMNVEV come from the germline V gene (reference sequence). This CDR3 is 15 amino acids long. V shed 6 bases and J 4 bases; nucleotides not matched to a gene: 12. The CDR3 nucleotides read TGTGCCAGCAGCCATCAGGCTAGCGGAGTTTACGAGCAGTACTTC. This gives the protein CASSHQASGVYEQYF.

Comment on this clone: Other DNA sequences from this sample encode an identical CDR3 as well. This sequence joins TRBV5-4 and TRBJ2-5, with TRBD1 matching over 7 bases. The trim removed 4 bases at V and 2 bases at J, leaving 5 bases unmatched. Germline CDR1 and CDR2: SGHNT and YYREEE (reference sequence). The CDR3 totals 14 residues. This CDR3 reads CASSLRQGQETQYF. The CDR3, as DNA: TGTGCCAGCAGCCTTCGACAGGGTCAAGAGACCCAGTACTTC.

The chain has TRBV9 and TRBJ2-1, with D perhaps matching TRBD2 (5 bases). Germline-derived CDR1 and CDR2 are SGDLS and YYNGEE. The CDR3 consists of 14 residues. The V end was cut by 0 bases, the J end by 7 bases, with 11 bases between. The CDR3 loop is CASSVGGHTNEQFF. As DNA, the CDR3 is TGTGCCAGCAGCGTAGGAGGGCATACGAATGAGCAGTTCTTC.

The genes are TRBV6-9 and TRBJ2-3, with 7 bases that match TRBD2. The germline gives CDR1 MNHGY, CDR2 SVAAGI. This CDR3 has 16 residues. The trim removed 6 bases at V and 0 bases at J, leaving 9 bases unmatched. The DNA for the CDR3 is TGTGCCAGCAGGGGGGAGGGACTATCTAGCACAGATACGCAGTATTTT. This encodes CASRGEGLSSTDTQYF.

The chain links TRBV5-6 to TRBJ1-2; a possible D gene is TRBD1 (5 bases). Germline V gene data show CDR1 as SGHDT and CDR2 as YYEEEE. V dropped 0 bases and J dropped 4 bases, with 7 bases sitting between them. CDR3 length: 13 amino acids. CDR3: CASSLVGGYGYTF. The CDR3 region has the DNA TGTGCCAGCAGCTTGGTGGGGGGCTATGGCTACACCTTC.

The chain carries TRBV15 and TRBJ2-3, with D possibly being TRBD2 (5 bases). CDR3 length equals 19 residues. V lost 1 base and J 0 bases, leaving 20 bases between the germline ends. Germline CDR1 is LNHNV and CDR2 is YYDKDF (reference sequence). In DNA form, the CDR3 reads TGTGCCACCAGCAGAGGCTCTCTTGGTCGGGGAGTTAGCACAGATACGCAGTATTTT. Translation: CATSRGSLGRGVSTDTQYF.

The chain recombines TRBV10-1 with TRBJ1-1, with D possibly being TRBD1 (6 bases). Trimming left V 4 bases short and J 3 bases short, with 9 bases between. There are 13 residues in the CDR3. Germline values: CDR1 WNHNN, CDR2 SYGVQD (reference sequence). CDR3 in DNA: TGCGCCAGCAGTGGGGGGCCGGACACTGAAGCTTTCTTT. Its translation is CASSGGPDTEAFF.

The V and J genes are TRBV27 and TRBJ2-3, with 11 bases matching TRBD2. Per the germline V gene, CDR1 is MNHEY and CDR2 is SMNVEV (reference sequence). The CDR3 has 15 residues. Germline trimming cut 5 bases from V and 7 bases from J; bases unmatched to any gene: 8. The DNA for the CDR3 is TGTGCCAGCAGTCCGACTAGCGGGAAGCTGAATACGCAGTATTTT. Translated: CASSPTSGKLNTQYF.

The chain joins TRBV5-4 to TRBJ1-2, with D unresolved. Germline V lookup: CDR1 SGHNT, CDR2 YYREEE (reference sequence). The CDR3 has 12 amino acids. Trimming cost V 2 bases and J 7 bases, with 9 bases left between them. The CDR3 loop is CASSLRAFGYTF. The CDR3 DNA follows: TGTGCCAGCAGCTTACGTGCGTTTGGCTACACCTTC.

The chain couples TRBV2 to TRBJ2-3, with D perhaps TRBD2 (6 bases). V shed 2 bases and J shed 4 bases, with 16 bases lying between them. The CDR3 sequence is 16 residues long. The germline gives CDR1 SNHLY, CDR2 FYNNEI. The CDR3 protein is CASSEYAGSFPDTQYF. The CDR3 DNA reads as TGTGCCAGCAGTGAATACGCGGGGTCCTTCCCAGATACGCAGTATTTT.

V usage is TRBV30 and J usage is TRBJ1-5; the match to TRBD1 covers 7 bases. CDR1 and CDR2 (germline): GTSNPN, SVGIG (reference sequence). This CDR3 region has 14 residues. With 5 bases clipped from V and 2 bases from J, the junction kept 6 bases outside the gene matches. In DNA, the CDR3 is TGTGCCTGGGACCAGGGGGTGGGCAATCAGCCCCAGCATTTT. Translated: CAWDQGVGNQPQHF.